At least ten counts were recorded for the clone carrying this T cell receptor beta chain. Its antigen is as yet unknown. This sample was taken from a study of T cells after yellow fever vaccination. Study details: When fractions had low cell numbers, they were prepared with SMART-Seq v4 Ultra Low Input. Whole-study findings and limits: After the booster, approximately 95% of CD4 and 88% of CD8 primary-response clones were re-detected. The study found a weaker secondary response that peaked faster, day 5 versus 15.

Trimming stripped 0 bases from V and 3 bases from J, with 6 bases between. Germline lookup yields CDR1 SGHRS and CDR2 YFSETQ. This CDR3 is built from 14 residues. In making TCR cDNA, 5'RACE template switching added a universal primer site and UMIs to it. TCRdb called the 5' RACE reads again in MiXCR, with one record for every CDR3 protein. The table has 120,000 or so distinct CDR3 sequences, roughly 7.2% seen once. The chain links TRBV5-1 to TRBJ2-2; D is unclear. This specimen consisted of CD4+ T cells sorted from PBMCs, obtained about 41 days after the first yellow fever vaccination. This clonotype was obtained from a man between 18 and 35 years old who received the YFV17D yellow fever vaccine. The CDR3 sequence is CASSLGADTGELFF. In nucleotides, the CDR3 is TGCGCCAGCAGCTTGGGGGCCGACACCGGGGAGCTGTTTTTT.